Shown below are 24 T cell receptor beta chains from a single sample sequenced in a study of blood T cell repertoires in COVID-19 (dated by TCRdb to the early 2020s). Libraries were constructed by the immunoSEQ multiplex PCR assay. Imported from immuneACCESS, the table was reduced by TCRdb to in-frame sequences with V and J called. These copies leave out some clones; in studies compared against another copy, an unresolved V gene accounts for under half, and the cause of the remainder is not known. Here the sample has more than 300,000 clones; around 87% occur a single time. The leading ten clones occupy over 6% of the sample. Sequenced material: peripheral blood. Receptor source: a woman between 45 and 60 years old with COVID-19, enrolled during active disease.

CDR3 sequence: CASSLAVTSAGELFF. The CDR3 DNA reads as TGTGCCAGCAGCTTGGCGGTGACTAGCGCCGGGGAGCTGTTTTTT. This chain uses TRBV5-4 with TRBJ2-2, with 8 bases that match TRBD2. The V gene's germline CDR1 is SGHNT and CDR2 YYREEE (reference sequence). The V gene end was trimmed by 0 bases and the J gene end by 6 bases; junction bases not matched to a gene: 4. This CDR3 contains 15 residues. Based on the CDR3 plus reference TRBV5-4 and TRBJ2-2, the full variable domain is ETGVTQSPTHLIKTRGQQVTLRCSSQSGHNTVSWYQQALGQGPQFIFQYYREEENGRGNFPPRFSGLQFPNYSSELNVNALELDDSALYLCASSLAVTSAGELFFGEGSRLTVL.

The chain couples TRBV21-1 to TRBJ2-7; the table assigns TRBD1, which was not confirmed against the DNA. TRBV21-1 counts as a pseudogene. The length of the CDR3 is 18 residues. DNA for the CDR3: TGTGCCAGCAGCAAAGGGACCAGGAGCGGGACAGGGTGTTACGAGCAGTACTTC. Its protein product is CASSKGTRSGTGCYEQYF.

CDR3: CASSPGWTGGTDTQYF. The DNA for the CDR3 is TGTGCCAGCAGCCCAGGCTGGACAGGGGGCACAGATACGCAGTATTTT. The chain uses TRBV7-9 and TRBJ2-3; TRBD1 matches at 9 bases. The CDR3 totals 16 residues. Germline V CDR1 and CDR2: SEHNR, FQNEAQ (reference sequence). Germline trimming cut 5 bases from V and 1 base from J; bases unmatched to any gene: 7. The complete variable domain, with remaining parts taken from reference TRBV7-9 and TRBJ2-3, reads DTGVSQNPRHKITKRGQNVTFRCDPISEHNRLYWYRQTLGQGPEFLTYFQNEAQLEKSRLLSDRFSAERPKGSFSTLEIQRTEQGDSAMYLCASSPGWTGGTDTQYFGPGTRLTVL.

The gene calls are TRBV19 and TRBJ2-3; 11 bases align to TRBD2. The CDR3 has 15 residues. V gave up 9 bases and J gave up 5 bases; unmatched junction bases: 10. Germline V lookup: CDR1 LNHDA, CDR2 SQIVND (reference sequence). The CDR3 DNA reads TGTGCCAGCTCTATACTAGCGGGAGTTCTAGATACGCAGTATTTT. It codes for CASSILAGVLDTQYF. The full variable domain, with the rest looked up from reference TRBV19 and TRBJ2-3, is DGGITQSPKYLFRKEGQNVTLSCEQNLNHDAMYWYRQDPGQGLRLIYYSQIVNDFQKGDIAEGYSVSREKKESFPLTVTSAQKNPTAFYLCASSILAGVLDTQYFGPGTRLTVL.

The chain couples TRBV7-2 to TRBJ2-1, with 8 bases matching TRBD2. CDR1 and CDR2 (germline): SGHTA, FQGNSA. This CDR3 contains 17 residues. The J segment lost 6 bases and the V segment lost 5 bases, leaving 15 bases of the junction unmatched. This chain's CDR3 is CASSISGGTRGSNEQFF. CDR3 sequence (DNA): TGTGCCAGCAGCATAAGTGGGGGGACTAGGGGGTCCAATGAGCAGTTCTTC.

This clone turned up a few times. V and J are TRBV7-8 and TRBJ1-1; TRBD1 agrees at 10 bases. Germline CDR1 is SGHVS and CDR2 is FQNEAQ. CDR3 size: 15 residues. With 3 bases clipped from V and 7 bases from J, the junction kept 8 bases outside the gene matches. Written as DNA, the CDR3 is TGTGCCAGCAGCTTGACAGGGGGCGGGAGGGGTGAAGCTTTCTTT. Encoded protein: CASSLTGGGRGEAFF. The full variable domain, rest sourced from reference TRBV7-8 and TRBJ1-1, is GAGVSQSPRYKVAKRGQDVALRCDPISGHVSLFWYQQALGQGPEFLTYFQNEAQLDKSGLPSDRFFAERPEGSVSTLKIQRTQQEDSAVYLCASSLTGGGRGEAFFGQGTRLTVV.

The chain joins TRBV19 to TRBJ1-1, with TRBD1 as a possible D gene (5 bases). V gave up 5 bases and J gave up 5 bases, with 9 bases separating them. CDR1 LNHDA and CDR2 SQIVND come from the germline V gene (reference sequence). The CDR3 has 12 amino acids. The CDR3 spells CASSLQGTEAFF. DNA for the CDR3: TGTGCCAGTAGTCTTCAGGGAACTGAAGCTTTCTTT.

The chain couples TRBV9 to TRBJ1-4; D unresolved. Germline CDR1 SGDLS, CDR2 YYNGEE. The CDR3 totals 14 residues. Between the trimmed V and J ends, which lost 4 bases and 4 bases, there was a span of 11 bases. As DNA, the CDR3 is TGTGCCAGCAGCACTCACGGAGGTAATGAAAAACTGTTTTTT. Its protein is CASSTHGGNEKLFF.

The V call is TRBV25-1, the J call TRBJ2-2, with D perhaps TRBD1 (6 bases). The CDR3 has 16 amino acids. CDR1 is MGHDK, CDR2 SYGVNS, per germline. With 3 bases removed from V and 5 bases from J, the gap between germline ends came to 16 bases. The CDR3 region is CASSDVGTLGTGELFF. The CDR3 DNA reads as TGTGCCAGCAGTGATGTGGGGACACTGGGAACCGGGGAGCTGTTTTTT.

The chain joins TRBV9 to TRBJ1-1; the match to TRBD1 covers 8 bases. The CDR3 sequence is 15 residues long. From germline, CDR1 is SGDLS and CDR2 YYNGEE. The V gene end was trimmed by 3 bases and the J gene end by 0 bases; junction bases not matched to a gene: 4. CDR3 sequence reads: CASSDQGALNTEAFF. For the CDR3, the DNA is TGTGCCAGCAGCGACCAGGGGGCTTTGAACACTGAAGCTTTCTTT.

The chain joins TRBV24-1 to TRBJ2-2; D is unresolved. Per germline, CDR1 KGHDR and CDR2 SFDVKD. The ends were cut back, 3 bases at V and 6 bases at J, with 10 bases in the middle. This CDR3 spans 14 amino acids. CDR3 loop: CATSDSLTPGELFF. The CDR3 region has the DNA TGTGCCACCAGTGATAGTCTTACACCCGGGGAGCTGTTTTTT.

This clone has a handful of counts. The chain employs TRBV6-5 and TRBJ2-3; the D is unclear. The germline V gene has CDR1 MNHEY and CDR2 SVGAGI. The CDR3 is 13 amino acids. V dropped 6 bases and J dropped 10 bases, with 17 bases sitting between them. In nucleotides, the CDR3 is TGTGCCAGCAGCCCCGAATACTACATGGCGCAGTATTTT. It yields the protein CASSPEYYMAQYF.

V usage is TRBV29-1 and J usage is TRBJ1-1; D call uncertain. V lost 1 base and J lost 0, with 18 bases in between. Germline V CDR1 and CDR2: SQVTM, ANQGSEA. The length of the CDR3 is 17 residues. CDR3 sequence: CSVEVKFNTAMNTEAFF. In nucleotides, the CDR3 is TGCAGCGTTGAAGTTAAGTTTAATACAGCCATGAACACTGAAGCTTTCTTT. The variable domain in full, completed from reference TRBV29-1 and TRBJ1-1, reads SAVISQKPSRDICQRGTSLTIQCQVDSQVTMMFWYRQQPGQSLTLIATANQGSEATYESGFVIDKFPISRPNLTFSTLTVSNMSPEDSSIYLCSVEVKFNTAMNTEAFFGQGTRLTVV.

The table lists this clone with a few counts. The genes are TRBV7-9 and TRBJ2-1; the D is unclear. Germline V lookup: CDR1 SEHNR, CDR2 FQNEAQ (reference sequence). The V gene lost 1 base and the J gene lost 5 bases, with 3 bases spanning the gap. CDR3 length: 12 residues. The CDR3: CASSLVNNEQFF. CDR3 DNA: TGTGCCAGCAGCTTAGTTAACAATGAGCAGTTCTTC.

The chain employs TRBV6-6 and TRBJ2-3, with 10 positions matching TRBD2. The V gene end was trimmed by 4 bases and the J gene end by 1 base; junction bases not matched to a gene: 2. Germline V gene data show CDR1 as MNHNY and CDR2 as SVGAGI (reference sequence). The CDR3 spans 15 residues. CDR3 region: CASSFGLAGTDTQYF. The CDR3 DNA reads as TGTGCCAGCAGTTTCGGACTAGCGGGCACAGATACGCAGTATTTT.

The rearrangement joins TRBV28 to TRBJ1-1; D not resolved. The CDR3 is 13 residues long. Trimming took 2 bases from V and 11 from J, leaving 15 bases between them. Germline V gene lookup returns CDR1 MDHEN and CDR2 SYDVKM. As DNA, the CDR3 is TGTGCCAGCAGTTTAGTCATTGTGGGCGGGGCTTTCTTT. Translating gives CASSLVIVGGAFF.

In its sample, this clone was seen a few times. This rearrangement joins TRBV6-5 to TRBJ1-5, with D perhaps TRBD1 (6 bases). The germline V gene has CDR1 MNHEY and CDR2 SVGAGI. V dropped 5 bases and J dropped 3 bases, with 11 bases sitting between them. This CDR3 comprises 14 residues. CDR3 protein: CASSHTGNNQPQHF. Written as DNA, the CDR3 is TGTGCCAGCAGTCATACAGGGAACAATCAGCCCCAGCATTTT.

The chain carries TRBV29-1 and TRBJ2-1; 7 bases match TRBD2. The CDR3 has 14 amino acids. Trimming at V came to 7 bases and at J to 0 bases, leaving 6 bases not matched to a gene. Germline CDR1 SQVTM, CDR2 ANQGSEA. CDR3 bases: TGCAGCGCCAGATCGGGGGGCTCCTACAATGAGCAGTTCTTC. It translates to CSARSGGSYNEQFF.

The rearrangement links TRBV10-3 to TRBJ2-7; TRBD2 matches at 10 bases. The CDR3 contains 15 residues. In germline, CDR1 is ENHRY, CDR2 SYGVKD. Trimming took 2 bases from V and 5 from J; bases not matched to a gene: 6. CDR3: CAISEGAGGPNEQYF. DNA for the CDR3: TGTGCCATCAGTGAGGGAGCGGGAGGGCCCAACGAGCAGTACTTC.

This chain connects TRBV10-3 to TRBJ2-2; 9 bases line up with TRBD2. The germline V gene encodes CDR1 ENHRY and CDR2 SYGVKD. Unmatched junction bases numbered 5, after V lost 4 bases and J lost 2 bases. The CDR3 runs 16 residues. CDR3 amino acids: CAISARLAENTGELFF. The CDR3 coding sequence is TGTGCCATCAGTGCTCGACTAGCGGAAAACACCGGGGAGCTGTTTTTT.

This chain joins TRBV6-2 or TRBV6-3 and TRBJ2-1; TRBD2 aligns across 8 bases. After removal of 2 bases from V and 7 bases from J, the junction contained 7 bases not matched to a gene. The germline gives CDR1 MNHEY, CDR2 SVGEGT. The CDR3 is made up of 15 amino acids. CDR3 sequence: CASSYPTSGSNEQFF. The CDR3 region has the DNA TGTGCCAGCAGTTACCCAACGAGCGGGAGTAATGAGCAGTTCTTC.

This clone was detected only once. The chain links TRBV5-4 to TRBJ1-2; the match to TRBD1 covers 10 bases. Per the germline V gene, CDR1 is SGHNT and CDR2 is YYREEE (reference sequence). The V and J ends lost 3 bases and 8 bases, in that order; junction bases with no gene match: 10. This CDR3 has 15 residues. CDR3: CASSYLGTGAEGYTF. The CDR3, as DNA: TGTGCCAGCAGCTACCTTGGGACAGGGGCGGAAGGCTACACCTTC.

The rearrangement links TRBV24-1 to TRBJ1-1, with a tentative D call TRBD1 (6 bases). Germline CDR1 reads KGHDR; CDR2 reads SFDVKD. V was pared by 7 bases and J by 1 base, with 12 bases between. The CDR3 length is 14 residues. CDR3 loop: CATRTGHQNTEAFF. The CDR3 region has the DNA TGTGCCACCAGGACGGGACACCAGAACACTGAAGCTTTCTTT.

The chain employs TRBV7-9 and TRBJ2-1; tentative D call: TRBD2 (7 bases). From germline, CDR1 is SEHNR and CDR2 FQNEAQ (reference sequence). The CDR3 is made up of 16 amino acids. The V end was cut by 4 bases, the J end by 5 bases, with 18 bases between. For the CDR3, the DNA is TGTGCCAGCAGCTCCGATGTCGGGGGGCTGGACAATGAGCAGTTCTTC. It encodes CASSSDVGGLDNEQFF.